This T cell receptor beta chain was observed in a study of T cell responses to AZD1222 COVID-19 vaccine. CDR3 length: 16 residues. In germline, CDR1 is ENHRY, CDR2 SYGVKD. V shed 3 bases and J 8 bases; nucleotides not matched to a gene: 9. Whole-study findings and limits: Samples come after the peak T cell response, not at day 14.

The repertoire was sequenced with immunoSEQ multiplex PCR; TCRdb's copy has only in-frame clones and lacks some. The table has around 84,000 clones, about 91% seen once. In this sample, this clone turned up once. Its antigen remains unknown. The source material was peripheral blood, sampled on day 0 of MenACWY control vaccination. This receptor was taken from an adult in good health. The chain links TRBV10-3 to TRBJ1-4, with 10 nucleotides matching TRBD1. The CDR3 bases are TGTGCCATCAGTGATTCAAGACAGGGGGCCAAAGAAAAACTGTTTTTT. It yields the protein CAISDSRQGAKEKLFF.